This is a list of T cell receptor beta chains from one sample in a study of blood T cell repertoires in COVID-19. Produced via immunoSEQ multiplex PCR; TCRdb's table is partial and in-frame only. The data contain some 80,000 clones, more than 80% of them singletons. The material sequenced was peripheral blood. All receptors come from a human donor in a cohort sampled during active COVID-19. Each CDR3 is given with its conserved first and last residue. Fields, in order: V gene, J gene, clone size, D gene, CDR3 protein, CDR3 DNA. D genes are given only for firm matches. Expanded clones get a size class; other rows say once, few or many, or leave the size out.

TRBV28	TRBJ2-7	once	TRBD2	CASMGGTVAYEQYF	TGTGCCAGCATGGGAGGGACGGTGGCCTACGAGCAGTACTTC
TRBV5-1	TRBJ2-4	once	TRBD1	CASSITGGPGKNIQYF	TGCGCCAGCAGCATCACAGGGGGGCCGGGCAAAAACATTCAGTACTTC
TRBV14	TRBJ2-5	-	-	CASSQEGWAETQYF	TGTGCCAGCAGCCAAGAGGGTTGGGCTGAGACCCAGTACTTC
TRBV9	TRBJ1-6	-	-	CASSRQANSPLHF	TGTGCCAGCAGTCGACAAGCCAATTCACCCCTCCACTTT
TRBV5-1	TRBJ1-1	-	TRBD1	CASSSRTGGNTEAFF	TGCGCCAGCAGTTCAAGGACAGGAGGTAACACTGAAGCTTTCTTT
TRBV11-2	TRBJ2-7	-	-	CASSQSTNPFSYEQYF	TGTGCCAGCAGCCAATCGACAAACCCTTTTTCCTACGAGCAGTACTTC
TRBV30	TRBJ1-3	-	TRBD1	CAWTKQGAQGNTIYF	TGTGCCTGGACCAAACAGGGGGCGCAAGGAAACACCATATATTTT
TRBV6-1	TRBJ2-3	-	TRBD2	CASSDLRGATSTDTQYF	TGTGCCAGCAGTGATTTGCGGGGGGCAACTAGCACAGATACGCAGTATTTT
TRBV19	TRBJ2-2	-	-	CASSGGLAGELFF	TGTGCCAGTAGTGGGGGCCTAGCCGGGGAGCTGTTTTTT
TRBV19	TRBJ2-5	-	TRBD2	CASRLAGETQYF	TGTGCCAGTAGACTAGCGGGAGAGACCCAGTACTTC
TRBV6-5	TRBJ1-3	-	-	CASRSDNSGNTIYF	TGTGCCAGCAGATCCGACAACTCTGGAAACACCATATATTTT
TRBV2	TRBJ2-6	-	-	CASSPSFSGANVLTF	TGTGCCAGCAGTCCATCATTTTCTGGGGCCAACGTCCTGACTTTC
TRBV19	TRBJ1-2	-	-	CASRVKGTNYGYTF	TGTGCCAGTAGGGTGAAGGGGACAAACTATGGCTACACCTTC
TRBV4-1	TRBJ2-7	-	TRBD1	CASSRDRFYEQYF	TGCGCCAGCAGCCGGGACAGGTTCTACGAGCAGTACTTC
TRBV5-1	TRBJ2-7	-	TRBD2	CASSFSGLAAYEQYF	TGCGCCAGCAGCTTCTCGGGACTAGCGGCGTACGAGCAGTACTTC
TRBV9	TRBJ1-2	-	-	CASSVISLGGYTF	TGTGCCAGCAGCGTAATTAGTCTCGGTGGCTACACCTTC
TRBV5-1	TRBJ1-1	-	TRBD1	CASSTGQGVNTEAFF	TGCGCCAGCAGCACGGGACAGGGGGTGAACACTGAAGCTTTCTTT
TRBV5-1	TRBJ2-1	-	-	CASSTELAATYNEQFF	TGCGCCAGCAGCACAGAATTAGCGGCTACCTACAATGAGCAGTTCTTC
TRBV5-1	TRBJ1-1	once	-	CASSLVISASDTEAFF	TGCGCCAGCAGCTTGGTTATTTCTGCCTCGGACACTGAAGCTTTCTTT
TRBV4-1	TRBJ2-7	-	-	CASGTPPYEQYF	TGCGCCAGCGGCACACCCCCCTACGAGCAGTACTTC
TRBV2	TRBJ2-7	-	TRBD1	CASNRDSYYEQYF	TGTGCCAGCAACCGGGACAGCTACTACGAGCAGTACTTC
TRBV20-1	TRBJ2-3	-	TRBD2	CSAGGTSGGTDTQYF	TGCAGTGCTGGTGGGACTAGCGGAGGGACAGATACGCAGTATTTT
TRBV2	TRBJ2-2	-	-	CASRPGTLRNTGELFF	TGTGCCAGCAGACCCGGGACATTGAGAAACACCGGGGAGCTGTTTTTT
TRBV5-1	TRBJ2-1	-	-	CASSYSAGEQFF	TGCGCCAGCAGCTATAGCGCTGGTGAGCAGTTCTTC
TRBV7-9	TRBJ2-5	-	TRBD1	CASSPPGTGEGTQYF	TGTGCCAGCAGCCCACCCGGGACAGGGGAGGGAACCCAGTACTTC
TRBV7-8	TRBJ2-1	-	TRBD2	CASSFAGDRYNEQFF	TGTGCCAGCAGCTTTGCGGGGGACCGTTACAATGAGCAGTTCTTC
TRBV28	TRBJ2-7	once	TRBD2	CASSFTGGRDYEQYF	TGTGCCAGCAGTTTTACGGGCGGGAGGGACTACGAGCAGTACTTC
TRBV5-1	TRBJ1-4	-	-	CASSLAQAEGEKLFF	TGCGCCAGCAGCTTGGCGCAGGCAGAGGGTGAAAAACTGTTTTTT
TRBV5-1	TRBJ1-4	-	TRBD1	CASSLQGGTNEKLFF	TGCGCCAGCAGCTTACAGGGGGGAACTAATGAAAAACTGTTTTTT
TRBV7-9	TRBJ2-7	-	TRBD1	CASSLAFGQGPLSYEQYF	TGTGCCAGCAGCTTAGCCTTCGGACAGGGCCCCCTCTCCTACGAGCAGTACTTC
TRBV6-5	TRBJ1-1	once	-	CASSYSTYGNTEAFF	TGTGCCAGCAGTTACTCGACTTACGGGAACACTGAAGCTTTCTTT
TRBV6-5	TRBJ2-1	-	TRBD1	CASTWTGGASNEQFF	TGTGCCAGCACCTGGACAGGGGGCGCGTCCAATGAGCAGTTCTTC
TRBV9	TRBJ1-1	-	-	CASSPGAGVDTEAFF	TGTGCCAGCAGCCCCGGGGCGGGGGTTGACACTGAAGCTTTCTTT